The clone carrying this T cell receptor (beta chain) was counted a single time. It differs at one base from a far larger clone, so likely a read error. TCRdb re-called the reads through MiXCR, storing one row per CDR3 protein. The sample has about 400 distinct CDR3 sequences, under 30% seen once. This sample stems from a study of liver allograft versus peripheral blood T cells. Study information: Intrahepatic T cell receptor repertoires from transplanted livers were compared against repertoires in recipients' peripheral blood.

The germline V gene encodes CDR1 MNHEY and CDR2 SVGAGI. V was shortened by 8 bases and J by 5 bases, with 22 bases between the two germline ends. The CDR3 is 15 residues long. The sequence derives from a human patient who had a liver transplant. The graft donor may be the source of some T cells. The chain joins TRBV6-5 to TRBJ2-7; no definite D call. CDR3 sequence: CASGEFRGVGNEQYF. As DNA, the CDR3 is TGTGCCAGCGGTGAATTCCGCGGCGTAGGGAACGAGCAGTACTTC.